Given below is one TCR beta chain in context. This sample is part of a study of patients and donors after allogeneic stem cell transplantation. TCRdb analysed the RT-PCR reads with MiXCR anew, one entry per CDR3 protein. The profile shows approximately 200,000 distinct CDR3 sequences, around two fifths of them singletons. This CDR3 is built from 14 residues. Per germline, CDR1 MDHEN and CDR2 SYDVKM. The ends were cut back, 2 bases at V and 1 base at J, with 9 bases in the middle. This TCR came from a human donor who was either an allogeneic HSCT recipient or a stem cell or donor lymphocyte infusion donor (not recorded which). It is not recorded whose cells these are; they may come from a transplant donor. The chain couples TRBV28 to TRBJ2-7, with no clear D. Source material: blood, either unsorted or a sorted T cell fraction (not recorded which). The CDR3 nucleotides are TGTGCCAGCAGTTTAGGGTTACCTTCCTACGAGCAGTACTTC. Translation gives CASSLGLPSYEQYF.